This T cell receptor beta chain was identified in a study of blood T cell repertoires in COVID-19. Study summary: The United States, Italy and Spain were the sources of the acute and convalescent COVID-19 samples. PBMCs, B-cell-depleted T cells, or T cells were the source of the cDNA or gDNA that made up the material.

The CDR3 has 15 amino acids. V was shortened by 5 bases and J by 2 bases, with 15 bases between the two germline ends. Germline CDR1 SGHTA, CDR2 FQGTGA. Original methodology: Estimation of nucleated cell counts relied on the amplification of reference gene primers. TCRdb keeps only in-frame clones here, not all; method: immunoSEQ multiplex PCR. V, J and clone size are taken as reported in that table, and D and trimming were inferred from the DNA itself. The sample has around 220,000 clones; about 90% are singletons. The genes are TRBV7-3 and TRBJ2-5, with D tentatively TRBD2 (5 bases). The source material was peripheral blood. This TCR was recovered from a man aged 40-55 years with active or convalescent COVID-19. The CDR3 sequence: CASSRGVGRQETQYF. As DNA, the CDR3 is TGTGCCAGCAGCCGCGGAGTGGGGAGACAAGAGACCCAGTACTTC.